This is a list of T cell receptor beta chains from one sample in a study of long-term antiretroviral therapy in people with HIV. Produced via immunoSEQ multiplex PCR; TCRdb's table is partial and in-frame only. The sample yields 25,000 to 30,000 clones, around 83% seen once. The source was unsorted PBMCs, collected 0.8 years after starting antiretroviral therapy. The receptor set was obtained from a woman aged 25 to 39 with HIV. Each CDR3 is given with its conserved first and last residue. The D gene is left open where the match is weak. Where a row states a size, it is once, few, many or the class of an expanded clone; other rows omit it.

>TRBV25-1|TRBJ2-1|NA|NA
TGTGCCAGCAGTGAATCGTACAGTTACAATGAGCAGTTCTTC
CASSESYSYNEQFF
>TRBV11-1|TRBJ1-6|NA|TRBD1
TGTGCCAGCAGCTTAGGACAGGGTGGCTCACCCCTCCACTTT
CASSLGQGGSPLHF
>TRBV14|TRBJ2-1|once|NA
TGTGCCAGCAGCCTCCAACTAGGACACAATGAGCAGTTCTTC
CASSLQLGHNEQFF
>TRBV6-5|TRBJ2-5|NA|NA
TGTGCCAGCTGCTCCGGGGGCAGGCAAGAGACCCAGTACTTC
CASCSGGRQETQYF
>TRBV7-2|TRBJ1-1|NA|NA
TGTGCCAGCAGCTTAGACCCCACAGGTAGGAACACTGAAGCTTTCTTT
CASSLDPTGRNTEAFF
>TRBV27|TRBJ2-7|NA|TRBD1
TGTGCCAGCAGTCCAAGGACAGGCTCCTACGAGCAGTACTTC
CASSPRTGSYEQYF
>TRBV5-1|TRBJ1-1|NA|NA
TGCGCCAGCAGCATGGACCGCCTGAACACTGAAGCTTTCTTT
CASSMDRLNTEAFF
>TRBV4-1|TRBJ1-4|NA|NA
TGCGCCAGCAGCCAAGGAGGGCAGGGGTCGTTGGCTAATGAAAAACTGTTTTTT
CASSQGGQGSLANEKLFF
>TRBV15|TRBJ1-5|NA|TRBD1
TGTGCCACCAGGGACACAGGGGGCGGAGGCAATCAGCCCCAGCATTTT
CATRDTGGGGNQPQHF
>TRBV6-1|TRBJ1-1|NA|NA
TGTGCCAGCAGGGTAGAAATGAACACTGAAGCTTTCTTT
CASRVEMNTEAFF
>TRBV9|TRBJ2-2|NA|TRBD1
TGTGCCAGCAGGTGGGGACAGGGGTCCACCGGGGAGCTGTTTTTT
CASRWGQGSTGELFF